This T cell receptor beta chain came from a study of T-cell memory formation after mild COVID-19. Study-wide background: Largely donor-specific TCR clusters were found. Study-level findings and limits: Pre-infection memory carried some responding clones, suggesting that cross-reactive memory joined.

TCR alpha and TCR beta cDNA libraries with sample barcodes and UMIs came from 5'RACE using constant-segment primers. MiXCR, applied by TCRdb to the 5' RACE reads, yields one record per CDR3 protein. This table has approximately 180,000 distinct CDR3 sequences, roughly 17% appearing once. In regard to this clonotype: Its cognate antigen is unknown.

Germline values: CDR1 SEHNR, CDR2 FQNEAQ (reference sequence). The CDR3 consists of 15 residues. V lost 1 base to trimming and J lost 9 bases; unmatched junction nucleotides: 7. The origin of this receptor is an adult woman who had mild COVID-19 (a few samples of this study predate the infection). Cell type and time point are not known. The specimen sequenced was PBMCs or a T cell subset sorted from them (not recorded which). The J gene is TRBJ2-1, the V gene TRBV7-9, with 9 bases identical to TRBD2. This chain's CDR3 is CASSLGPSGTSEQFF. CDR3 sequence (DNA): TGTGCCAGCAGCTTAGGACCTAGCGGGACTAGTGAGCAGTTCTTC.